These 30 T cell receptor beta chains were all obtained from the same sample, sequenced in a study of blood T cell repertoires in COVID-19. The repertoire was sequenced with immunoSEQ multiplex PCR; TCRdb's copy has only in-frame clones and lacks some. The sample carries about 240,000 clones, 86% recorded once. Material: peripheral blood. These receptors all stem from a man aged 60 to 69 with acute or convalescent COVID-19.

The CDR3 loop reads CASSWAGVAGQPQHF. The CDR3, as DNA: TGTGCCAGCAGTTGGGCAGGGGTCGCCGGTCAGCCCCAGCATTTT. The V call is TRBV28, the J call TRBJ1-5; perhaps TRBD1 as D (6 bases). The CDR3 has 15 amino acids. V lost 4 bases and J 6 bases, leaving 16 bases between the germline ends. CDR1 is MDHEN and CDR2 is SYDVKM in the germline V gene.

The chain combines TRBV7-8 with TRBJ2-5; D might be TRBD1 (5 bases). Germline-derived CDR1 and CDR2 are SGHVS and FQNEAQ. V lost 5 bases, J lost 7 bases, and 17 bases lay in between. The CDR3 runs 14 residues. CDR3: CASSGASGKRTQYF. DNA of the CDR3: TGTGCCAGCAGCGGGGCCAGTGGGAAGAGGACCCAGTACTTC.

V and J are TRBV28 and TRBJ2-7; tentative D call: TRBD1 (5 bases). From germline, CDR1 is MDHEN and CDR2 SYDVKM. The CDR3 is 15 residues long. With 3 bases removed from V and 0 bases from J, the gap between germline ends came to 12 bases. The CDR3 region is CASSFSRTSSYEQYF. Written as DNA, the CDR3 is TGTGCCAGCAGTTTTAGCAGGACAAGCTCCTACGAGCAGTACTTC.

The chain carries TRBV11-2 and TRBJ2-5; TRBD2 agrees at 8 bases. The CDR3 covers 14 residues. Germline V lookup: CDR1 SGHAT, CDR2 FQNNGV. V dropped 8 bases and J dropped 1; count of bases not matched to a gene: 6. The CDR3 protein is CASGAGGRQETQYF. Here the CDR3 DNA reads TGTGCCAGCGGGGCGGGAGGCCGCCAAGAGACCCAGTACTTC. The variable domain in full, completed from reference TRBV11-2 and TRBJ2-5, reads EAGVAQSPRYKIIEKRQSVAFWCNPISGHATLYWYQQILGQGPKLLIQFQNNGVVDDSQLPKDRFSAERLKGVDSTLKIQPAKLEDSAVYLCASGAGGRQETQYFGPGTRLLVL.

The chain links TRBV7-9 to TRBJ2-5; TRBD2 is a possible D gene (5 bases). The V gene's germline CDR1 is SEHNR and CDR2 FQNEAQ (reference sequence). V lost 3 bases and J lost 1, with 9 bases in between. The length of the CDR3 is 14 residues. DNA of the CDR3: TGTGCCAGCAGCTTCAGCGGACGCCAAGAGACCCAGTACTTC. It is translated as CASSFSGRQETQYF. The full variable domain, completed using reference TRBV7-9 and TRBJ2-5, is DTGVSQNPRHKITKRGQNVTFRCDPISEHNRLYWYRQTLGQGPEFLTYFQNEAQLEKSRLLSDRFSAERPKGSFSTLEIQRTEQGDSAMYLCASSFSGRQETQYFGPGTRLLVL.

The chain is built from TRBV28 and TRBJ1-2, with 8 bases fitting TRBD1. This CDR3 comprises 15 residues. V shed 7 bases and J 4 bases; nucleotides not matched to a gene: 11. The germline V gene has CDR1 MDHEN and CDR2 SYDVKM. The chain's CDR3 is CASKLSDRDRYGYTF. In DNA, the CDR3 is TGTGCCAGCAAACTCTCGGACAGGGATCGCTATGGCTACACCTTC.

CDR3 protein: CASSYTSGAETQYF. CDR3 DNA sequence: TGTGCCAGCAGTTACACTAGCGGGGCAGAGACCCAGTACTTC. The chain recombines TRBV6-5 with TRBJ2-5, with 10 bases matching TRBD2. V shed 2 bases and J 4 bases; nucleotides not matched to a gene: 1. CDR1 is MNHEY and CDR2 is SVGAGI in the germline V gene. The CDR3 runs 14 residues.

The chain employs TRBV9 and TRBJ2-5; 8 nucleotides agree with TRBD1. This CDR3 has 15 amino acids. V trimming: 0 bases; J trimming: 2 bases; junction bases outside the gene matches: 3. Germline CDR1 and CDR2: SGDLS and YYNGEE. The CDR3 loop is CASSVEGQAQETQYF. CDR3 nucleotides: TGTGCCAGCAGCGTAGAGGGACAGGCGCAAGAGACCCAGTACTTC.

The rearrangement uses TRBV6-5 and TRBJ2-7, with D perhaps TRBD2 (5 bases). The V and J ends lost 3 bases and 3 bases respectively, with 15 bases between them. The CDR3 spans 15 residues. Germline V gene lookup returns CDR1 MNHEY and CDR2 SVGAGI. DNA of the CDR3: TGTGCCAGCAGTTATGTAGAGCGGAGCAACTACGAGCAGTACTTC. This translates into CASSYVERSNYEQYF.

The rearrangement links TRBV7-9 to TRBJ1-2, with D unclear. CDR3 length: 14 residues. The germline V gene encodes CDR1 SEHNR and CDR2 FQNEAQ (reference sequence). The germline V and J ends were trimmed by 2 bases and 5 bases, with 12 bases remaining between them. The CDR3 DNA sequence: TGTGCCAGCAGCTTACAACTAGAGGTTTATGGCTACACCTTC. This encodes CASSLQLEVYGYTF.

J is TRBJ2-1 and V is TRBV4-1; the D gene is possibly TRBD2 (5 bases). The CDR3 is made up of 11 amino acids. Between the trimmed V and J ends, which lost 3 bases and 9 bases, there was a span of 6 bases. Looked up from germline, CDR1 is MGHRA and CDR2 is YSYEKL. CDR3 residues: CASSHGLEQFF. The CDR3 nucleotides are TGCGCCAGCAGCCATGGACTTGAGCAGTTCTTC.

The V and J genes are TRBV4-1 and TRBJ2-3; no definite D call. In germline, CDR1 is MGHRA, CDR2 YSYEKL. The CDR3 extends over 16 amino acids. Trimming stripped 1 base from V and 4 bases from J, with 15 bases between. As DNA, the CDR3 is TGCGCCAGCAGCCAAGTTTCCGCTAACCCGGCAGATACGCAGTATTTT. Its protein is CASSQVSANPADTQYF.

The chain links TRBV7-2 to TRBJ2-7; 11 nucleotides line up with TRBD2. V trimming: 5 bases; J trimming: 1 base; junction bases outside the gene matches: 4. CDR1 SGHTA and CDR2 FQGNSA come from the germline V gene. The CDR3 consists of 15 residues. The CDR3 DNA is TGTGCCAGCAGCCCAGGACTAGCGGGTTCCTACGAGCAGTACTTC. It translates to CASSPGLAGSYEQYF.

The chain couples TRBV2 to TRBJ2-7, with 9 bases that match TRBD2. The V and J ends lost 4 bases and 4 bases, in that order; junction bases with no gene match: 2. The V gene's germline CDR1 is SNHLY and CDR2 FYNNEI. The CDR3 runs 13 residues. The CDR3 bases are TGTGCCAGCAGTGGGGCGGGAGGGTACGAGCAGTACTTC. Translating gives CASSGAGGYEQYF.

The chain joins TRBV19 to TRBJ2-3; no clear D gene. V was trimmed by 5 bases and J by 2 bases, leaving 11 bases between them. The CDR3 has 14 residues. CDR1 and CDR2 (germline): LNHDA, SQIVND (reference sequence). CDR3 nucleotides: TGTGCCAGTAGTGCCCAGGTGTCCACAGATACGCAGTATTTT. Protein: CASSAQVSTDTQYF.

This sequence joins TRBV5-1 and TRBJ2-7, with D perhaps TRBD2 (5 bases). The V and J ends lost 0 bases and 6 bases respectively, with 7 bases between them. This CDR3 comprises 12 residues. From germline, CDR1 is SGHRS and CDR2 YFSETQ. The CDR3 protein is CASSLAAGEQYF. The CDR3 DNA sequence: TGCGCCAGCAGCTTGGCGGCGGGCGAGCAGTACTTC.

The genes are TRBV10-3 and TRBJ1-4; 7 positions match TRBD1. V shed 5 bases, J shed 6 bases, and the junction held 15 bases outside the gene matches. CDR1 and CDR2 from the germline V gene are ENHRY and SYGVKD. CDR3 length: 17 amino acids. DNA for the CDR3: TGTGCCATCAGTCTCGACGGAGGGGGCGGATCAGATGAAAAACTGTTTTTT. Its protein is CAISLDGGGGSDEKLFF.

The chain couples TRBV10-1 to TRBJ1-1, with 12 nucleotides matching TRBD1. This CDR3 has 17 residues. CDR1 is WNHNN, CDR2 SYGVQD, per germline (reference sequence). J was trimmed by 10 bases and V by 6 bases; bases with no gene match: 18. The CDR3 sequence is CASSETVPGQGASRAFF. CDR3 in DNA: TGCGCCAGCAGCGAGACGGTTCCGGGACAGGGGGCGAGTAGAGCTTTCTTT.

The chain couples TRBV5-6 to TRBJ2-2; no clear D. The ends were cut back, 4 bases at V and 1 base at J, with 8 bases in the middle. The CDR3 is 14 amino acids. Germline CDR1 reads SGHDT; CDR2 reads YYEEEE. CDR3 nucleotides: TGTGCCAGCAGCCCGAGGTGGAACACCGGGGAGCTGTTTTTT. It encodes CASSPRWNTGELFF.

V and J are TRBV28 and TRBJ2-5; 11 nucleotides agree with TRBD1. Looked up from germline, CDR1 is MDHEN and CDR2 is SYDVKM. After removal of 4 bases from V and 3 bases from J, the junction contained 4 bases not matched to a gene. The CDR3 sequence is 15 residues long. CDR3 DNA sequence: TGTGCCAGCAGTTCAGGACAGGGGGCAAAAGAGACCCAGTACTTC. The encoded protein is CASSSGQGAKETQYF.

With respect to this clone: A junction end diverges from the germline sequence, so it may reflect a read error. Other DNA sequences in this sample translate to the same CDR3. This chain joins TRBV7-6 and TRBJ2-7, with D hard to call. This CDR3 has 15 amino acids. Germline-derived CDR1 and CDR2 are SGHVS and FNYEAQ. DNA of the CDR3: TGTGCCAGCAGCTTAGCGAGAGGTCCTTCCTACGAGCAGTACTTT. As protein: CASSLARGPSYEQYF. The entire variable domain, with the rest obtained from reference TRBV7-6 and TRBJ2-7, is as follows: GAGVSQSPRYKVTKRGQDVALRCDPISGHVSLYWYRQALGQGPEFLTYFNYEAQQDKSGLPNDRFSAERPEGSISTLTIQRTEQRDSAMYRCASSLARGPSYEQYFGPGTRLTVT.

The chain joins TRBV9 to TRBJ1-3; 7 bases map to TRBD1. With 0 bases clipped from V and 6 bases from J, the junction kept 6 bases outside the gene matches. The CDR3 is made up of 15 amino acids. From germline, CDR1 is SGDLS and CDR2 YYNGEE. CDR3 loop: CASSVARTGKNTIYF. CDR3 nucleotides: TGTGCCAGCAGCGTAGCTCGGACAGGAAAAAACACCATATATTTT.

This clone occurred a few times. The rearrangement links TRBV6-5 to TRBJ1-5, with TRBD1 matching over 7 bases. The CDR3 covers 16 residues. Germline values: CDR1 MNHEY, CDR2 SVGAGI. The V gene end was trimmed by 4 bases and the J gene end by 2 bases; junction bases not matched to a gene: 8. The CDR3 nucleotides are TGTGCCAGCAGTTCAGAACAGGGGTTCGGCAATCAGCCCCAGCATTTT. Protein sequence: CASSSEQGFGNQPQHF.

The DNA of the CDR3 is TGTGCCAGCAGCGAGGATGGGACAGGTCGAGAAGCTTTCTTT. Protein sequence: CASSEDGTGREAFF. The V gene is TRBV9, the J gene TRBJ1-1, with 8 bases fitting TRBD1. Germline values: CDR1 SGDLS, CDR2 YYNGEE. V lost 3 bases and J lost 8; bases outside the gene matches: 9. The CDR3 is 14 residues long.

The chain is built from TRBV6-4 and TRBJ1-2; 8 nucleotides agree with TRBD1. This CDR3 comprises 15 residues. Germline CDR1 is MRHNA and CDR2 is SNTAGT. V was clipped by 3 bases and J by 1 base; unmatched bases: 4. The CDR3 loop is CASSETGGDNYGYTF. The CDR3 nucleotides read TGTGCCAGCAGTGAAACAGGGGGGGATAACTATGGCTACACCTTC.

The rearrangement joins TRBV30 to TRBJ1-1; TRBD1 is a possible D gene (5 bases). The CDR3 is made up of 13 amino acids. Germline V lookup: CDR1 GTSNPN, CDR2 SVGIG (reference sequence). The V end was cut by 2 bases, the J end by 3 bases, with 10 bases between. The CDR3 reads CAWSRGRDTEAFF. The CDR3 region has the DNA TGTGCCTGGAGTAGGGGCAGGGACACTGAAGCTTTCTTT.

The rearrangement links TRBV4-1 to TRBJ2-1; 7 positions match TRBD2. The germline CDR1 and CDR2 sequences are MGHRA and YSYEKL. Germline trimming cut 1 base from V and 8 bases from J; bases unmatched to any gene: 11. CDR3 length: 16 residues. In DNA, the CDR3 is TGCGCCAGCAGCCAAGGGAGGGCGGGAGTTCTCTATGAGCAGTTCTTC. Translating gives CASSQGRAGVLYEQFF.

This chain uses TRBV4-3 with TRBJ2-3, with 9 bases aligning to TRBD2. With V trimmed by 6 bases and J by 6 bases, 13 bases remained unmatched. The CDR3 has 16 amino acids. From germline, CDR1 is LGHNA and CDR2 YSLEER. In nucleotides, the CDR3 is TGCGCCAGCAGGGCGCAGCCTAGCGGGACTTTCGATACGCAGTATTTT. Its translation: CASRAQPSGTFDTQYF.

The V gene is TRBV14, the J gene TRBJ2-1; 11 bases match TRBD2. Germline CDR1 reads SGHDN; CDR2 reads FVKESK. With 4 bases clipped from V and 5 bases from J, the junction kept 19 bases outside the gene matches. The length of the CDR3 is 20 residues. CDR3 region: CASSPVGSGRAPNLHNEQFF. The CDR3 DNA sequence: TGTGCCAGCAGCCCAGTGGGTAGCGGGAGGGCCCCAAACCTACACAATGAGCAGTTCTTC.

V usage is TRBV19 and J usage is TRBJ1-1; unclear D gene. In germline, CDR1 is LNHDA, CDR2 SQIVND (reference sequence). The V end lost 7 bases, the J end lost 3 bases, and 12 bases lay between the germline ends. This CDR3 is 13 amino acids long. CDR3 coding DNA: TGTGCCAGTAAAACCTCCCGGGACACTGAAGCTTTCTTT. This encodes CASKTSRDTEAFF.